The table lists the clone carrying this T cell receptor beta chain with a few counts. The germline gives CDR1 SGHRS, CDR2 YFSETQ. Trimming cost V 0 bases and J 4 bases, with 10 bases left between them. The CDR3 loop spans 14 amino acids. TCRdb passed the RT-PCR reads through MiXCR, listing each CDR3 protein once. The table records almost 700,000 distinct CDR3 sequences, 14% of them present only once. This sequence was found in a female donor in good health, serving as a healthy control. The specimen sequenced was memory CD4+ T cells from blood. The V call is TRBV5-1, the J call TRBJ1-2, with D possibly matching TRBD1 (5 bases). This CDR3 is CASSLGGDSYGYTF. The CDR3 DNA is TGCGCCAGCAGCTTGGGTGGGGACTCCTATGGCTACACCTTC.